This T cell receptor beta chain came from a study of shared clonotypes between healthy human individuals. Study-level information: Donors, aged 18 to 49, were a couple of women and three men.

The germline V and J ends were trimmed by 0 bases and 0 bases, with 4 bases remaining between them. From germline, CDR1 is SGHTS and CDR2 YDEGEE. The CDR3 is 14 amino acids. Sequencing was performed with immunoSEQ multiplex PCR; in TCRdb, only in-frame clones are kept and a portion is missing. Among about 2.1 million clones listed, around 93% were seen once. Findings and caveats of the study: When naive CD4 clonotypes were compared across a handful of donors, approximately 5% were shared.

Selected positively for CCR7 and CD45RO-negative, naive CD8 cells excluded terminally differentiated effector memory CD45RA+ cells. This clone was seen just once. What it recognizes is unknown. The sample comprised naive CD8+ T cells from PBMCs. This receptor was identified in a man between 18 and 35 years old in good health. Some clones in this sample may be carry-over from other donors' samples. The chain combines TRBV5-8 with TRBJ1-3; unclear D gene. In nucleotides, the CDR3 is TGTGCCAGCAGCTTGGGGGGCTCTGGAAACACCATATATTTT. It yields the protein CASSLGGSGNTIYF.